One sample yielded the 7 T cell receptor beta chains listed below, sequenced in a study of OX40 agonist ivuxolimab in advanced cancers. Generated by immunoSEQ multiplex PCR, the TCRdb table keeps only in-frame clones and is missing some. Here the sample spans fewer than 25,000 clones, about 88% being singletons. This sample comprised CD4+ or CD8+ T cells sorted from blood, obtained in a trial of the OX40 agonist ivuxolimab. Source of these receptors: an adult with an advanced solid tumor such as melanoma, head and neck, liver or kidney cancer.

The V gene is TRBV30, the J gene TRBJ2-7, with D tentatively TRBD1 (6 bases). Germline V lookup: CDR1 GTSNPN, CDR2 SVGIG (reference sequence). CDR3 length: 16 residues. V shed 0 bases and J shed 3 bases, with 18 bases lying between them. CDR3 DNA sequence: TGTGCCTGGAGTGTACCGGCAGGGGCGCTACACTACGAGCAGTACTTC. This encodes CAWSVPAGALHYEQYF.

The rearrangement links TRBV9 to TRBJ2-3, with D perhaps matching TRBD1 (5 bases). CDR1 and CDR2 (germline): SGDLS, YYNGEE. This CDR3 spans 17 amino acids. The V and J ends lost 3 bases and 6 bases respectively, with 23 bases between them. The CDR3 coding sequence is TGTGCCAGCAGCGCGGAAGGAGACAGTTTTTCCCCCGATACGCAGTATTTT. This sequence encodes CASSAEGDSFSPDTQYF.

V is TRBV6-5 and J is TRBJ2-1; the D is unclear. Trimming took off 2 bases at V and 0 bases at J, with 5 bases between the two ends. The CDR3 runs to 14 residues. CDR1 is MNHEY and CDR2 is SVGAGI in the germline V gene. The CDR3 nucleotides are TGTGCCAGCAGTTACCGAAGCTCCTACAATGAGCAGTTCTTC. Amino acids: CASSYRSSYNEQFF.

The chain employs TRBV9 and TRBJ2-2, with 7 bases aligning to TRBD2. Germline V gene sequence: CDR1 SGDLS, CDR2 YYNGEE. CDR3 length: 13 amino acids. Trimming at V came to 3 bases and at J to 7 bases, leaving 3 bases not matched to a gene. DNA for the CDR3: TGTGCCAGCAGCGCCCGGACTAGCGGGGAGCTGTTTTTT. Protein: CASSARTSGELFF.

The V gene is TRBV12-5, the J gene TRBJ2-5, with TRBD1 identical over 8 bases. Germline-derived CDR1 and CDR2 are LGHNT and FRNRAP. After removal of 5 bases from V and 5 bases from J, the junction contained 7 bases not matched to a gene. The CDR3 totals 14 residues. The CDR3 DNA follows: TGTGCTAGTGGTGGAGGGACAGGATTGGAGACCCAGTACTTC. The encoded protein is CASGGGTGLETQYF.

The CDR3 DNA reads as TGTGCCAGCAGCTTAGACACTGAAGCTTTCTTT. Amino acid sequence: CASSLDTEAFF. The V call is TRBV7-8, the J call TRBJ1-1; D unclear. Germline V CDR1 and CDR2: SGHVS, FQNEAQ. CDR3 length: 11 amino acids. The V end lost 1 base, the J end lost 3 bases, and 0 bases lay between the germline ends. Drawing the rest from reference TRBV7-8 and TRBJ1-1, the complete variable domain is GAGVSQSPRYKVAKRGQDVALRCDPISGHVSLFWYQQALGQGPEFLTYFQNEAQLDKSGLPSDRFFAERPEGSVSTLKIQRTQQEDSAVYLCASSLDTEAFFGQGTRLTVV.

The V gene is TRBV19, the J gene TRBJ1-1; no definite D call. Per germline, CDR1 LNHDA and CDR2 SQIVND (reference sequence). CDR3 length equals 15 residues. Trimming took off 4 bases at V and 5 bases at J, with 17 bases between the two ends. The chain's CDR3 is CASSTSWTGWTEAFF. Written as DNA, the CDR3 is TGTGCCAGTAGTACCTCGTGGACGGGCTGGACTGAAGCTTTCTTT.